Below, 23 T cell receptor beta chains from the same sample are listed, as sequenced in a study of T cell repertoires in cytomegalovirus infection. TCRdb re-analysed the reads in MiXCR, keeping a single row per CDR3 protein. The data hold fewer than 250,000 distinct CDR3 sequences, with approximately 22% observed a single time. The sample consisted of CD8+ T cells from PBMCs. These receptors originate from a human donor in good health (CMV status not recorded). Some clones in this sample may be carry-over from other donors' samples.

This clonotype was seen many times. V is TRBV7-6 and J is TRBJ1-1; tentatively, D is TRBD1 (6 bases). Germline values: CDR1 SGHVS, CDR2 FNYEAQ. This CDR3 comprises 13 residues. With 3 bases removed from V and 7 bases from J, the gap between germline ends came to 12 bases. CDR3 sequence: CASSFQGGGEAFF. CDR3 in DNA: TGTGCCAGCAGCTTCCAAGGGGGTGGTGAAGCTTTCTTT.

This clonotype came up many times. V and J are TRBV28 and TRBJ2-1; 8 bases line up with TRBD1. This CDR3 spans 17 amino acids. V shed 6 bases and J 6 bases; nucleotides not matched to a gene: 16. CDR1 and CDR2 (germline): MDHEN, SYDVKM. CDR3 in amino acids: CASSSPDRGLRGNEQFF. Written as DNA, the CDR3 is TGTGCCAGCAGCAGCCCCGACAGGGGCCTTCGGGGCAATGAGCAGTTCTTC. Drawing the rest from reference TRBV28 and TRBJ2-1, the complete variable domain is DVKVTQSSRYLVKRTGEKVFLECVQDMDHENMFWYRQDPGLGLRLIYFSYDVKMKEKGDIPEGYSVSREKKERFSLILESASTNQTSMYLCASSSPDRGLRGNEQFFGPGTRLTVL.

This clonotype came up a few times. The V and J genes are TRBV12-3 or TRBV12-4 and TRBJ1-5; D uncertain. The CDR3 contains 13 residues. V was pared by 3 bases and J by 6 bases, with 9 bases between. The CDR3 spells CASSFGLGQPQHF. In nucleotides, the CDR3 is TGTGCCAGCAGTTTCGGCCTGGGTCAGCCCCAGCATTTT.

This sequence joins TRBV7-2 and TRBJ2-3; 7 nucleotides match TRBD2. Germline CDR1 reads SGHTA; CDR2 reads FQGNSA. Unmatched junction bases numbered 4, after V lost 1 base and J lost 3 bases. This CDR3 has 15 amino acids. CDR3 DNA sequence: TGTGCCAGCAGCTTAGTTTGGCGGGGGACAGATACGCAGTATTTT. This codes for CASSLVWRGTDTQYF.

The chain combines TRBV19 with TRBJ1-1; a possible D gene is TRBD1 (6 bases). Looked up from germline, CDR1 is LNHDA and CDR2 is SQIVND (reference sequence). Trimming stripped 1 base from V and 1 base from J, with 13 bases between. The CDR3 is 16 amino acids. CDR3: CASSIVGTSTNTEAFF. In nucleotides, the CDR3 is TGTGCCAGTAGTATAGTCGGGACATCGACGAACACTGAAGCTTTCTTT.

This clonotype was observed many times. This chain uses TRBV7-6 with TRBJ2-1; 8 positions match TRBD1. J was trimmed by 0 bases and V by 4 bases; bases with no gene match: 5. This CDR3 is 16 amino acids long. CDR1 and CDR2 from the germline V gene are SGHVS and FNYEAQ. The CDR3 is CASSSGQGLSYNEQFF. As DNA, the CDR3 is TGTGCCAGCAGCTCCGGACAGGGTCTCTCCTACAATGAGCAGTTCTTC. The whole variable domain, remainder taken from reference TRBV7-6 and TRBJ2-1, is GAGVSQSPRYKVTKRGQDVALRCDPISGHVSLYWYRQALGQGPEFLTYFNYEAQQDKSGLPNDRFSAERPEGSISTLTIQRTEQRDSAMYRCASSSGQGLSYNEQFFGPGTRLTVL.

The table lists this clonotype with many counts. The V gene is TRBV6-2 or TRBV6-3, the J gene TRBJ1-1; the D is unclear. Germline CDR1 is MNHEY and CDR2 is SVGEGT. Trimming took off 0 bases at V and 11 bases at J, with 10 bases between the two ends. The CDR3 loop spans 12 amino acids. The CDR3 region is CASSYSTVVAFF. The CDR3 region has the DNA TGTGCCAGCAGTTACTCGACCGTCGTGGCTTTCTTT.

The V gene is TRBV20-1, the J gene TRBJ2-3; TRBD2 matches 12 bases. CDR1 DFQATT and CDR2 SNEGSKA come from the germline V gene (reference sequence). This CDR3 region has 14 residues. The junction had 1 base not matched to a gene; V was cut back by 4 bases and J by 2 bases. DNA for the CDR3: TGCAGTGCTACTAGCGGGGGGGCCACAGATACGCAGTATTTT. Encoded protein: CSATSGGATDTQYF.

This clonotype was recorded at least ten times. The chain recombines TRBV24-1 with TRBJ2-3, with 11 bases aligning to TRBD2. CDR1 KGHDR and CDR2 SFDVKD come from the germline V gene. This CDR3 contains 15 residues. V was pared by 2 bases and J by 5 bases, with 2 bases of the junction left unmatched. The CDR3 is CATSDWTSGQDTQYF. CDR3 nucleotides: TGTGCCACCAGTGATTGGACTAGCGGGCAAGATACGCAGTATTTT.

As DNA, the CDR3 is TGTGCCAGCAGTTACCTCCACGGGACCGAATGGGACTACACCTTC. Translation: CASSYLHGTEWDYTF. The chain couples TRBV6-5 to TRBJ1-2; D may be TRBD1 (5 bases). Germline CDR1 is MNHEY and CDR2 is SVGAGI. Trimming took 2 bases from V and 10 from J, leaving 20 bases between them. The CDR3 consists of 15 residues.

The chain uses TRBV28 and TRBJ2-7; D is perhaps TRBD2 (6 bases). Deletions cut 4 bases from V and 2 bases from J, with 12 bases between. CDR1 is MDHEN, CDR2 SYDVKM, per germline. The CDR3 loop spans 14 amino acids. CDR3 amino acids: CASSSYGEAYEQYF. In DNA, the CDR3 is TGTGCCAGCAGTTCCTACGGGGAGGCCTACGAGCAGTACTTC.

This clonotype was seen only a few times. The DNA for the CDR3 is TGTGCCAGTAGTATCGGACTAGCCGCCGGGGAGCTGTTTTTT. Its translation: CASSIGLAAGELFF. The chain recombines TRBV19 with TRBJ2-2, with TRBD2 matching over 8 bases. The CDR3 runs 14 residues. V shed 3 bases and J 6 bases; nucleotides not matched to a gene: 3. Germline V gene data show CDR1 as LNHDA and CDR2 as SQIVND (reference sequence).

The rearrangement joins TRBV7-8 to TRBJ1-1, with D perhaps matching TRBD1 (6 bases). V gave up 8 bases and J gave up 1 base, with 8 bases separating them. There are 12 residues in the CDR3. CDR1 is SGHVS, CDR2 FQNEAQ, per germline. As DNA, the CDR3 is TGTGCCAGCCAGGACAGGAACACTGAAGCTTTCTTT. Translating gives CASQDRNTEAFF.

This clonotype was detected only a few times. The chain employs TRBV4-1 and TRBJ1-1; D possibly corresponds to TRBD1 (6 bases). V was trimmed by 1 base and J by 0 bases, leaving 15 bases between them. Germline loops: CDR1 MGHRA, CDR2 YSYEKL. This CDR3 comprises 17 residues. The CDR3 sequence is CASSQVTRDTLNTEAFF. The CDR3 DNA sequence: TGCGCCAGCAGCCAAGTGACCAGGGACACATTGAACACTGAAGCTTTCTTT.

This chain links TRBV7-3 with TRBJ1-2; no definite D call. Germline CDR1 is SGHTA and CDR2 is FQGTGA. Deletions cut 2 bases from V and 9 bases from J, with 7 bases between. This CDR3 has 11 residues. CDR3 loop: CASSLDYSYTF. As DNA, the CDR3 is TGTGCCAGCAGCTTAGATTATAGCTACACCTTC.

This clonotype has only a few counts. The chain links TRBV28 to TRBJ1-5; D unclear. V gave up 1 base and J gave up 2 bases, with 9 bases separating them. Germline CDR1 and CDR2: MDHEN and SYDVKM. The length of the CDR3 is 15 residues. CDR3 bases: TGTGCCAGCAGTTTATCTCGTGACGGCAATCAGCCCCAGCATTTT. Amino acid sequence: CASSLSRDGNQPQHF.

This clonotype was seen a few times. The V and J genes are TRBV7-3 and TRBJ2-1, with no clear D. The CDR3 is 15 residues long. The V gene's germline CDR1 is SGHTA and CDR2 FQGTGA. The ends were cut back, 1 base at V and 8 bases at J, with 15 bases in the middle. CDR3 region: CASSLSRVVLDEQFF. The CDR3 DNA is TGTGCCAGCAGCTTAAGTCGGGTGGTACTTGATGAGCAGTTCTTC.

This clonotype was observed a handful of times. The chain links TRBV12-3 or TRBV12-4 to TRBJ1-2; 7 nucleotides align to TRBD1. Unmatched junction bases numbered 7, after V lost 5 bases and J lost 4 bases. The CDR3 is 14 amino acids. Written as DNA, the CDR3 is TGTGCCAGCAGTCTACCGACAGGGATCTATGGCTACACCTTC. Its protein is CASSLPTGIYGYTF.

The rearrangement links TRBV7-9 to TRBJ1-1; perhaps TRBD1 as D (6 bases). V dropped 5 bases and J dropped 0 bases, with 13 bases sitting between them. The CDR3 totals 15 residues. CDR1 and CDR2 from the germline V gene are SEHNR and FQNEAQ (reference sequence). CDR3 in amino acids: CASSPGQTMNTEAFF. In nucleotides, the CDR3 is TGTGCCAGCAGCCCAGGACAGACCATGAACACTGAAGCTTTCTTT.

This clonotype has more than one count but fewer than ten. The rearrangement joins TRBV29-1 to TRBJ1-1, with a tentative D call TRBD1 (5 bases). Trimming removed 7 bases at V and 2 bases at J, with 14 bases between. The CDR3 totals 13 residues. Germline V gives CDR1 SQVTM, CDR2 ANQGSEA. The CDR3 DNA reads TGCAGCGCTAACCCAACAGGTAACACTGAAGCTTTCTTT. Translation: CSANPTGNTEAFF.

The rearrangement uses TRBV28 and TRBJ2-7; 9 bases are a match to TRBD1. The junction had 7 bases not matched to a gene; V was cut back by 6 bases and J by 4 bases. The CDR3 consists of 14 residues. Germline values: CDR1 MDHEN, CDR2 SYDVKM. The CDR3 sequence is CASRDDRGGYEQYF. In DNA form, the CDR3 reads TGTGCCAGCAGGGATGACAGGGGGGGTTACGAGCAGTACTTC.

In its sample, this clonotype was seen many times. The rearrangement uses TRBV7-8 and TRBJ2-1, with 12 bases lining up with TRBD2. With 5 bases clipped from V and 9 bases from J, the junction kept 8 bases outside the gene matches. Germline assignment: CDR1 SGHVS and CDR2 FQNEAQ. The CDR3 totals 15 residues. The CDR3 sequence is CASSLTSGGSAEQFF. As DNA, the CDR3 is TGTGCCAGCAGCCTAACTAGCGGGGGGTCTGCTGAGCAGTTCTTC.

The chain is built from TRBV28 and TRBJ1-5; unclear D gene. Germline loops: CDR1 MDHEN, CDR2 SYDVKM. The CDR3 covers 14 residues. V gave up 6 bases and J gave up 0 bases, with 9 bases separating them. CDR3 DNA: TGTGCCAGCAGGGAGGTCCTTAGCAATCAGCCCCAGCATTTT. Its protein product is CASREVLSNQPQHF.